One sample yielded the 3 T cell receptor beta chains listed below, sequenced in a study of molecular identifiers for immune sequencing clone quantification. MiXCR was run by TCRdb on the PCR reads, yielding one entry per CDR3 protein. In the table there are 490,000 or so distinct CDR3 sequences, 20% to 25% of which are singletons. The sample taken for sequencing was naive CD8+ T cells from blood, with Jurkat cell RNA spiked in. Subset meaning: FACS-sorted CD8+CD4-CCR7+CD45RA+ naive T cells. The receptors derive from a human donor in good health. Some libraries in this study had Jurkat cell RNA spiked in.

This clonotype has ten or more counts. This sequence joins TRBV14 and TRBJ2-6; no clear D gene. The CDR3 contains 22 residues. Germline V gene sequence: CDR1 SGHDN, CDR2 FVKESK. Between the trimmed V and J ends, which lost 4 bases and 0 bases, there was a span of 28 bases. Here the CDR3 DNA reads TGTGCCAGCAGCCTGGAAGGGCATGAATGGGCCCCTCGAGCCTCTGGGGCCAACGTCCTGACTTTC. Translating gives CASSLEGHEWAPRASGANVLTF.

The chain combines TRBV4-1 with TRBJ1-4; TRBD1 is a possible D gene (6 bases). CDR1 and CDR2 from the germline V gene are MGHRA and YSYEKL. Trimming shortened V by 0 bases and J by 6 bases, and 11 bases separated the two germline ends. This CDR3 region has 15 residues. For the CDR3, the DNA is TGCGCCAGCAGCCAAGATCACCCAGGGGATGAAAAACTGTTTTTT. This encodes CASSQDHPGDEKLFF.

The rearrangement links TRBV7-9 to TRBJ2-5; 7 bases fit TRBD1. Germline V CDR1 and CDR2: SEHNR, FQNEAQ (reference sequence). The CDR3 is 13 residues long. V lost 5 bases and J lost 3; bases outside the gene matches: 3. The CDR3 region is CASSPDRKETQYF. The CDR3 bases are TGTGCCAGCAGCCCGGACAGGAAAGAGACCCAGTACTTC.